This TCR beta chain stems from a study of T cells in Graves' hyperthyroidism and ophthalmopathy. This CDR3 is built from 14 residues. In germline, CDR1 is DFQATT, CDR2 SNEGSKA (reference sequence). Trimming cost V 6 bases and J 2 bases; bases outside gene matches: 10. Study results and caveats: Most expanded thyroid clonotypes above 0.001 also appeared in blood. Model output signaled ophthalmopathy a median roughly 6 months ahead of onset. By a 13 V-J model, ophthalmopathy was set apart from stable hyperthyroidism.

This clonotype was observed many times. Its specificity is unknown. RNA transcripts served as the template for amplifying TCR beta CDR3 regions. The HTBI primer set drove a first-round RT-PCR of the TCR CDR3. TCRdb recomputed calls from the multiplex PCR reads with MiXCR, one row per CDR3 protein. This sample yields about 270,000 distinct CDR3 sequences, of which almost 25% are seen a single time; about a third belongs to the top ten. The sequenced sample was blood. The chain joins TRBV20-1 to TRBJ2-7; 7 nucleotides match TRBD2. The TCR originated in a woman in her forties with Graves' ophthalmopathy. In nucleotides, the CDR3 is TGCAGTGCCCATTTCGCGGGAGTAGCCTACGAGCAGTACTTC. It codes for CSAHFAGVAYEQYF.